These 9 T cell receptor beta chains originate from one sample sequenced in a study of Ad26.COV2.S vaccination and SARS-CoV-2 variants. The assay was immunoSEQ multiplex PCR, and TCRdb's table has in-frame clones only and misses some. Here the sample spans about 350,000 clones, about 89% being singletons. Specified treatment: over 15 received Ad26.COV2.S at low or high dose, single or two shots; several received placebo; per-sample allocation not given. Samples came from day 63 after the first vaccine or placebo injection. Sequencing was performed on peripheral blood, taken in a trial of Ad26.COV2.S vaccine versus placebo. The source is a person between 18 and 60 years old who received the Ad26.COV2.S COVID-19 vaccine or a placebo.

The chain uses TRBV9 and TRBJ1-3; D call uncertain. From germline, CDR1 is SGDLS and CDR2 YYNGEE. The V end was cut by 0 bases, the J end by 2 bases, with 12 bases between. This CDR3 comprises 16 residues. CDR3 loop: CASSVDGSQTGNTIYF. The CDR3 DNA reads TGTGCCAGCAGCGTAGATGGCAGCCAGACTGGAAACACCATATATTTT.

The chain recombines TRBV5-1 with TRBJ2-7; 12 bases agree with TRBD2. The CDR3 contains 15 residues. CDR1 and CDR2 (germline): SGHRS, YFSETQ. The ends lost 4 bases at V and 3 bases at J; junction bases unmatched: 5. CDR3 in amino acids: CASSVRLAGVYEQYF. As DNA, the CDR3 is TGCGCCAGCAGCGTCAGACTAGCGGGAGTCTACGAGCAGTACTTC.

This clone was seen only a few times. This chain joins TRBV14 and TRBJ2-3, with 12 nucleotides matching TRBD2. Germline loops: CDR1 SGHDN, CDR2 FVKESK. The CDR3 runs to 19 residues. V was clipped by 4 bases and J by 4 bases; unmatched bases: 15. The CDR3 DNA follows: TGTGCCAGCAGCCTTGGTCGTGCTAGCGGGAGGGCCTTACCAGATACGCAGTATTTT. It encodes CASSLGRASGRALPDTQYF.

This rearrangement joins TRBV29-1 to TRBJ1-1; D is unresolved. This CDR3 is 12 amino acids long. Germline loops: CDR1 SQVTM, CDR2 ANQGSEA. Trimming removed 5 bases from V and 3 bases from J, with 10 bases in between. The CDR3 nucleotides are TGCAGCGTTTTGGGTCCGGACACTGAAGCTTTCTTT. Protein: CSVLGPDTEAFF.

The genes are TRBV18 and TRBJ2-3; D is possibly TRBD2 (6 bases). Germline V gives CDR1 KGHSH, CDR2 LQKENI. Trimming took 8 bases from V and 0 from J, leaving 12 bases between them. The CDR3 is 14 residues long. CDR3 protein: CASGAGSSTDTQYF. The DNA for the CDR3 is TGTGCCAGCGGCGCGGGATCAAGCACAGATACGCAGTATTTT.

The CDR3 DNA sequence: TGTGCCAGCAGCTTAGGTTGGGCGGGAACCGCTTACAATGAGCAGTTCTTC. It is translated as CASSLGWAGTAYNEQFF. The rearrangement links TRBV13 to TRBJ2-1; D may be TRBD2 (6 bases). Trimming cost V 0 bases and J 4 bases, with 16 bases left between them. The CDR3 has 17 residues. In germline, CDR1 is PRHDT, CDR2 FYEKMQ (reference sequence).

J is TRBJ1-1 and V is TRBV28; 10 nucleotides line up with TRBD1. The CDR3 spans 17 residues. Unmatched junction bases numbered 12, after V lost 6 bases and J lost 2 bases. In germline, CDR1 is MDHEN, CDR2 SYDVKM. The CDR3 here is CASRYDRGPFPNTEAFF. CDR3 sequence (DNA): TGTGCCAGCAGGTACGACAGGGGGCCCTTCCCCAACACTGAAGCTTTCTTT.

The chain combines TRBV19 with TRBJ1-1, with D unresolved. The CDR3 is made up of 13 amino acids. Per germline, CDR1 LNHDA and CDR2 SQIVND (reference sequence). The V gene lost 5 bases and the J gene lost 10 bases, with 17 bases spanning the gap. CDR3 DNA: TGTGCCAGTAGTCAGGACCGAATTTTTGGAGCTTTCTTT. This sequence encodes CASSQDRIFGAFF.

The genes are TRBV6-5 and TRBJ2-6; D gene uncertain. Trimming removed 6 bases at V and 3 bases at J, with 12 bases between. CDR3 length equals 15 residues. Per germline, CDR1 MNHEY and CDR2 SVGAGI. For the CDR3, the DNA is TGTGCCAGCAGGATAACCCCCTATGGGGCCAACGTCCTGACTTTC. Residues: CASRITPYGANVLTF.